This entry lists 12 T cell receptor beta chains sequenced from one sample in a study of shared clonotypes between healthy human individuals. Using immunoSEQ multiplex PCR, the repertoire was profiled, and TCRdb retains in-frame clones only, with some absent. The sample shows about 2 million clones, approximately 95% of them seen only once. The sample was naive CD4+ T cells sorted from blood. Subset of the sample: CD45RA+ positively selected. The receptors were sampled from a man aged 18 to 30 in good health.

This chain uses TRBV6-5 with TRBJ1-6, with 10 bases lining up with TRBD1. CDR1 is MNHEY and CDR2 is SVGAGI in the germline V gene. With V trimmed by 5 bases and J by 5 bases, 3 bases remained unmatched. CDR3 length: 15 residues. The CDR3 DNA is TGTGCCAGCAGTCGACAGGGGGCGAATAATTCACCCCTCCACTTT. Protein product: CASSRQGANNSPLHF.

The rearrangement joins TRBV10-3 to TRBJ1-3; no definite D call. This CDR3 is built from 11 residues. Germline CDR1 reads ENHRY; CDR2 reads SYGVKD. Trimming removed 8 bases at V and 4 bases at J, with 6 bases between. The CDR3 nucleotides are TGTGCCATCGAGGACGGAAACACCATATATTTT. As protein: CAIEDGNTIYF.

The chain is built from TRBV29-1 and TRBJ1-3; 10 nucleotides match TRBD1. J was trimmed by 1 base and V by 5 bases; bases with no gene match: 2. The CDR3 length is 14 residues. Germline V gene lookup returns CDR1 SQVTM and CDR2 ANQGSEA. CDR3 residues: CSVRTGGSGNTIYF. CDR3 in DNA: TGCAGCGTTCGGACAGGGGGTTCTGGAAACACCATATATTTT. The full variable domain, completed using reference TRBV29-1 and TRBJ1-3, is SAVISQKPSRDICQRGTSLTIQCQVDSQVTMMFWYRQQPGQSLTLIATANQGSEATYESGFVIDKFPISRPNLTFSTLTVSNMSPEDSSIYLCSVRTGGSGNTIYFGEGSWLTVV.

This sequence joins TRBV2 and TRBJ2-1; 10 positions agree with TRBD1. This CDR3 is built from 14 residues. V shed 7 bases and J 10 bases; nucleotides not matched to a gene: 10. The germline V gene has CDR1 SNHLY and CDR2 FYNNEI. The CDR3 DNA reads TGTGCCAGCAACCGGGACAGGGGTAGTGGGGAGCAGTTCTTC. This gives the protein CASNRDRGSGEQFF.

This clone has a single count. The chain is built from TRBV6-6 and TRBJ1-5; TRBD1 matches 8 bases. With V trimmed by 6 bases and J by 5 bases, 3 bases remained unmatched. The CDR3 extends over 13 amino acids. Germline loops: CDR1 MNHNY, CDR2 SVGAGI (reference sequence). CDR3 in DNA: TGTGCCAGCAGAGAGACAGGGGATCAGCCCCAGCATTTT. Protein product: CASRETGDQPQHF.

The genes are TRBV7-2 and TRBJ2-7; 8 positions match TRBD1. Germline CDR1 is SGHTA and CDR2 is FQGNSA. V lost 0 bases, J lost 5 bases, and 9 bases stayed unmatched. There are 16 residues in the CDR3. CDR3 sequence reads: CASSLAGTGVPHEQYF. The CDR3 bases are TGTGCCAGCAGCTTAGCTGGGACAGGTGTGCCCCACGAGCAGTACTTC.

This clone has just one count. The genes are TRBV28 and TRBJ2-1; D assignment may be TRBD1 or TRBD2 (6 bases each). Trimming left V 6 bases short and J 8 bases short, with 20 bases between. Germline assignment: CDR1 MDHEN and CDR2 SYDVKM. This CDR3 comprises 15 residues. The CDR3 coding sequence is TGTGCCAGCAGGGAGTGGGGGGCCTTGAGCGATGAGCAGTTCTTC. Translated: CASREWGALSDEQFF.

The CDR3 loop is CATSRDHQQYNEQFF. CDR3 nucleotides: TGTGCCACCAGCAGAGATCACCAGCAATACAATGAGCAGTTCTTC. The chain is built from TRBV15 and TRBJ2-1, with D uncertain. The CDR3 contains 15 residues. Per germline, CDR1 LNHNV and CDR2 YYDKDF (reference sequence). V was pared by 0 bases and J by 4 bases, with 10 bases between.

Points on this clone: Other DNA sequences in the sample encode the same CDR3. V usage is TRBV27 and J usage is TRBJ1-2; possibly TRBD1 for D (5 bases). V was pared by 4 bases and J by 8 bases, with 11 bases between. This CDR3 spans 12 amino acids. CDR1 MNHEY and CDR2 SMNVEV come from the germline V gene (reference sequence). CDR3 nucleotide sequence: TGTGCCAGCAGTTCTACAGGTGGAGGCTACACCTTC. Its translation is CASSSTGGGYTF.

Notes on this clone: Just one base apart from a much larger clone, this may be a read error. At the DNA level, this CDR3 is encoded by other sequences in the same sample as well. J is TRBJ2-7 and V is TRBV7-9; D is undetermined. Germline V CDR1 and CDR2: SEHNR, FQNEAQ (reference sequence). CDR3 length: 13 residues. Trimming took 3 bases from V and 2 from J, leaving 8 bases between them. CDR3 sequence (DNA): TGTGCCAGCAGCTTCGACGGCCCCTACGAGCAGTACTTC. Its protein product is CASSFDGPYEQYF.

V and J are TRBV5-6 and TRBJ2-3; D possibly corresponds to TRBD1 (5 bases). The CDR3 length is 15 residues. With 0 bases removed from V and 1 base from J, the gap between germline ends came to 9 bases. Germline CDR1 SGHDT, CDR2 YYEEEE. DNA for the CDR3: TGTGCCAGCAGCTTGGCCAAAGGGGGCACAGATACGCAGTATTTT. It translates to CASSLAKGGTDTQYF.

The CDR3, as DNA: TGTGCCTCCCGACAGGGCTCAAACTATGGCTACACCTTC. Protein: CASRQGSNYGYTF. The chain joins TRBV10-3 to TRBJ1-2; TRBD1 matches at 7 bases. The ends lost 11 bases at V and 2 bases at J; junction bases unmatched: 8. Germline V gene data show CDR1 as ENHRY and CDR2 as SYGVKD. This CDR3 has 13 amino acids.